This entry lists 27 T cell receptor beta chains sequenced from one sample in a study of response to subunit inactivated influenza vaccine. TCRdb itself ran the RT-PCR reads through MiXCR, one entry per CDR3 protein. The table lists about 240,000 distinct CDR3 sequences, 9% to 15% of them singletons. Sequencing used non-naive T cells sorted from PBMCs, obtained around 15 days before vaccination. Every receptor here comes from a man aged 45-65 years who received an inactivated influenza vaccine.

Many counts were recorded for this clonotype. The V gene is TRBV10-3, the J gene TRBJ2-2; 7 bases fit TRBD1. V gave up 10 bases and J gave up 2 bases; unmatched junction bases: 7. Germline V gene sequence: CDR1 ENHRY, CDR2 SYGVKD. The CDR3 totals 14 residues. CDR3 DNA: TGTGCCAACCGGGACAGCGCCAACACCGGGGAGCTGTTTTTT. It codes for CANRDSANTGELFF.

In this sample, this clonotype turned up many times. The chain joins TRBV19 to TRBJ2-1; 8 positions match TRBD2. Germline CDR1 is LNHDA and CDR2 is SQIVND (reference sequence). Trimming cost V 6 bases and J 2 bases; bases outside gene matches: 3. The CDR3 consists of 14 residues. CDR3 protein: CASSPGLAYNEQFF. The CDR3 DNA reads TGTGCCAGTAGCCCGGGACTAGCCTACAATGAGCAGTTCTTC. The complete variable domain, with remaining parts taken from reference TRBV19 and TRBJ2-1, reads DGGITQSPKYLFRKEGQNVTLSCEQNLNHDAMYWYRQDPGQGLRLIYYSQIVNDFQKGDIAEGYSVSREKKESFPLTVTSAQKNPTAFYLCASSPGLAYNEQFFGPGTRLTVL.

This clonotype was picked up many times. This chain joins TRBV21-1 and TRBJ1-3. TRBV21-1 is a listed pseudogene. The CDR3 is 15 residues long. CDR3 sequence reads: CASSNFLTSGNTIYF. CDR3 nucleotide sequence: TGTGCCAGCAGCAATTTCTTAACCTCTGGAAACACCATATATTTT.

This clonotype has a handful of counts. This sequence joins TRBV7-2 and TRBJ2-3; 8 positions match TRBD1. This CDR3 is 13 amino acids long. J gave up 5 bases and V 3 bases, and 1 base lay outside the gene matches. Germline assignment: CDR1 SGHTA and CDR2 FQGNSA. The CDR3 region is CASSFGTGDTQYF. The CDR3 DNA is TGTGCCAGCAGCTTCGGGACAGGAGATACGCAGTATTTT.

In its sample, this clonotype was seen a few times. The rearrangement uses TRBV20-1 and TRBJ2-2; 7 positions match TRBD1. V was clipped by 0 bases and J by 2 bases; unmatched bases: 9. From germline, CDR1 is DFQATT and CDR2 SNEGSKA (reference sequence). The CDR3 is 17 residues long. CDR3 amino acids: CSARDLVGQTNTGELFF. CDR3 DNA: TGCAGTGCTAGAGATCTGGTGGGACAGACCAACACCGGGGAGCTGTTTTTT.

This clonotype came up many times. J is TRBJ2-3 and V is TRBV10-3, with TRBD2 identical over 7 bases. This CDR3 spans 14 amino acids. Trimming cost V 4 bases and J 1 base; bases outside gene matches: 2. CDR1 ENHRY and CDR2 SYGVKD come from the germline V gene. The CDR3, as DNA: TGTGCCATCAGTGCCGGGAGGCGCACAGATACGCAGTATTTT. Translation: CAISAGRRTDTQYF.

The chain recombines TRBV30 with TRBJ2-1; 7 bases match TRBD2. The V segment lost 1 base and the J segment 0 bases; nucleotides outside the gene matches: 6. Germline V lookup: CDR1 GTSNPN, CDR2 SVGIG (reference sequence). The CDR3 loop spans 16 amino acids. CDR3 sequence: CAWSEVGLSSYNEQFF. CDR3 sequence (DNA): TGTGCCTGGAGTGAAGTGGGACTAAGCTCCTACAATGAGCAGTTCTTC.

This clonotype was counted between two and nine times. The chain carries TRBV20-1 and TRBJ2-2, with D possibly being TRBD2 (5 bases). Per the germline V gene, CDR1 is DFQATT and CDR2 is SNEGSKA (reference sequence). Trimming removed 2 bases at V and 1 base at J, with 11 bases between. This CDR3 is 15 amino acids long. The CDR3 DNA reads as TGCAGTGCTAGACGCAGCGGAATGAACACCGGGGAGCTGTTTTTT. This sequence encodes CSARRSGMNTGELFF.

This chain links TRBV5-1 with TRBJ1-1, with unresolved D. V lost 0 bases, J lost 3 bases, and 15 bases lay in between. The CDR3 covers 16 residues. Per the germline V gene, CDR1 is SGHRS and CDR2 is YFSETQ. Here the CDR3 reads CASSLAGGRRDTEAFF. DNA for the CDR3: TGCGCCAGCAGCTTGGCAGGAGGTCGGAGGGACACTGAAGCTTTCTTT.

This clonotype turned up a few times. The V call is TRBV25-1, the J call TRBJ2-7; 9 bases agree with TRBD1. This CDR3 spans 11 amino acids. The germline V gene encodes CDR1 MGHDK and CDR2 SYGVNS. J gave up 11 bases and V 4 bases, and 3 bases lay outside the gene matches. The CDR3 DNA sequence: TGTGCCAGCAGTGTCCGGGACAGGGAGTACTTC. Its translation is CASSVRDREYF.

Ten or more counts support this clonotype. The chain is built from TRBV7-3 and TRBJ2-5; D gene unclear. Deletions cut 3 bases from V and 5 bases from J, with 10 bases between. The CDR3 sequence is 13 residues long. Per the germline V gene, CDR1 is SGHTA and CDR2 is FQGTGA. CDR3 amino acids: CASSFGERETQYF. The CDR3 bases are TGTGCCAGCAGCTTTGGTGAACGGGAGACCCAGTACTTC. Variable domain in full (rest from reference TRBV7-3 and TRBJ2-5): GAGVSQTPSNKVTEKGKYVELRCDPISGHTALYWYRQSLGQGPEFLIYFQGTGAADDSGLPNDRFFAVRPEGSVSTLKIQRTERGDSAVYLCASSFGERETQYFGPGTRLLVL.

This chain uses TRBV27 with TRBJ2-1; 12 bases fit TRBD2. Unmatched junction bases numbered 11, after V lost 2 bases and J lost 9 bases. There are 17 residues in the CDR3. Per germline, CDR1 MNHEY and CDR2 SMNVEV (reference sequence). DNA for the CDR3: TGTGCCAGCAGTTTAAGGACTAGCGGGGCTCGTCGGGCTGAGCAGTTCTTC. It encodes CASSLRTSGARRAEQFF.

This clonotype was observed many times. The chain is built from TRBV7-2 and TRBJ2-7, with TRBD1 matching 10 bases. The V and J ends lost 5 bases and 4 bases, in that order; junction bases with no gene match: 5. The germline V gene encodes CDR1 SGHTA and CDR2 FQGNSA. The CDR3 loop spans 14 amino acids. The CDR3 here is CASSETGGGYEQYF. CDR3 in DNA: TGTGCCAGCAGCGAGACAGGGGGCGGTTACGAGCAGTACTTC.

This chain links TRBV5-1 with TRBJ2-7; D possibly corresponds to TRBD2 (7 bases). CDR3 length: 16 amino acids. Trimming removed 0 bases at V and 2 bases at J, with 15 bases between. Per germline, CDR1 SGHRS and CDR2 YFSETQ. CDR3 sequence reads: CASSLGGGGGTYEQYF. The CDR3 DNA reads TGCGCCAGCAGCTTGGGGGGGGGCGGAGGTACCTACGAGCAGTACTTC.

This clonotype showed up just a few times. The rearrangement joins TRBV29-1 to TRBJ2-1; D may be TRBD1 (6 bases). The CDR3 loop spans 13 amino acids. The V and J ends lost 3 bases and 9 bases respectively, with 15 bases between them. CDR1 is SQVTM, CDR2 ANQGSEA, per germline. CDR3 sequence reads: CSVEGAALSEQFF. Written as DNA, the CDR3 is TGCAGCGTTGAGGGGGCCGCTTTAAGTGAGCAGTTCTTC.

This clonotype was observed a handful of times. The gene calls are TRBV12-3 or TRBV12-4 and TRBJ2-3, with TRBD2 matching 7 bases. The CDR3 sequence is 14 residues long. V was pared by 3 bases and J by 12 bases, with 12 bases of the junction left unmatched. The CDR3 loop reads CASSFRSYGGKQYF. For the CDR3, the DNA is TGTGCCAGCAGTTTTCGGTCATACGGGGGGAAACAGTATTTT.

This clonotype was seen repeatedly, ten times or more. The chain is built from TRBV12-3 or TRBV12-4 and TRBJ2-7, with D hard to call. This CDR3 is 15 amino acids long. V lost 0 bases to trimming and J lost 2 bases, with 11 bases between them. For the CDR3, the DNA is TGTGCCAGCAGTTTAGCGATTGGGCTCCCCTACGAGCAGTACTTC. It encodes CASSLAIGLPYEQYF.

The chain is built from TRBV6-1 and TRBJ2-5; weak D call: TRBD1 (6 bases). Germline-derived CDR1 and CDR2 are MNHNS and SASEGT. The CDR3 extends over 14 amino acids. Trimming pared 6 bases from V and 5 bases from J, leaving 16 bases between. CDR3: CASRTGQGWETQYF. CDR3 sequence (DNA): TGTGCCAGCAGGACGGGGCAGGGGTGGGAGACCCAGTACTTC.

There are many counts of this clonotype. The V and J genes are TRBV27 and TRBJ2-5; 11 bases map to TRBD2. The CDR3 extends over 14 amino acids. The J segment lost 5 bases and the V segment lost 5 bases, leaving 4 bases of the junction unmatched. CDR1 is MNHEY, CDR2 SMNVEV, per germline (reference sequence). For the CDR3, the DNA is TGTGCCAGCAGTCGGGGACTAGCGGTTGAGACCCAGTACTTC. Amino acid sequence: CASSRGLAVETQYF.

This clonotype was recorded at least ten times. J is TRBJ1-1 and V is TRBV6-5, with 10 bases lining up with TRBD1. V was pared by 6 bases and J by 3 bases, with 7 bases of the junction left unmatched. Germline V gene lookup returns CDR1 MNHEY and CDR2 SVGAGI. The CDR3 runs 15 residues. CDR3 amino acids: CASRRQGARDTEAFF. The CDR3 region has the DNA TGTGCCAGCAGGCGACAGGGGGCGAGGGACACTGAAGCTTTCTTT.

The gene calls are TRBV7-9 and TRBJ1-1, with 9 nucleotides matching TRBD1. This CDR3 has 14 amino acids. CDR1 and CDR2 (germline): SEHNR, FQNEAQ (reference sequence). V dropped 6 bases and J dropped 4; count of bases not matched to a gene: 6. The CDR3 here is CASRVSTGGTEAFF. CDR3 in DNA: TGTGCCAGCAGGGTATCGACAGGGGGCACTGAAGCTTTCTTT.

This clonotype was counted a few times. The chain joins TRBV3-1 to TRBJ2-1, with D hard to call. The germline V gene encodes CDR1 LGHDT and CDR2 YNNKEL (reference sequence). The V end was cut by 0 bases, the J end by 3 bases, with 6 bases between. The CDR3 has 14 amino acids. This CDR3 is CASSQEAGYNEQFF. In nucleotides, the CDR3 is TGTGCCAGCAGCCAAGAGGCTGGCTACAATGAGCAGTTCTTC.

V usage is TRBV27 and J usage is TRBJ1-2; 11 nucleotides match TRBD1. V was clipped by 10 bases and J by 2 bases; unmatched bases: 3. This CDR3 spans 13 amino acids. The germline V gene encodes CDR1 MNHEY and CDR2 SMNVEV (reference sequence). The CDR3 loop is CATRTGGNYGYTF. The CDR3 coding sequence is TGTGCCACCCGGACAGGGGGCAACTATGGCTACACCTTC.

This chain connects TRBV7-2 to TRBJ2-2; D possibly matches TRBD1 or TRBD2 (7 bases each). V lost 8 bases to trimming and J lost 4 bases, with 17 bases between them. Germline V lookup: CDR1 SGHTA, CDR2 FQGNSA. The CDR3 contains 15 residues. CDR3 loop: CASHPGQRGTGELFF. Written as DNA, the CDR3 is TGTGCCAGCCATCCGGGACAGCGGGGCACCGGGGAGCTGTTTTTT.

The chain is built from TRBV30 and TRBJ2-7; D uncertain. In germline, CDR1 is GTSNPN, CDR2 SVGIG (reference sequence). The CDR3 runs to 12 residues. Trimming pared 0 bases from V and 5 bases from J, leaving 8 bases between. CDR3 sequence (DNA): TGTGCCTGGAGTGTGACTCTGGACGAGCAGTACTTC. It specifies CAWSVTLDEQYF.

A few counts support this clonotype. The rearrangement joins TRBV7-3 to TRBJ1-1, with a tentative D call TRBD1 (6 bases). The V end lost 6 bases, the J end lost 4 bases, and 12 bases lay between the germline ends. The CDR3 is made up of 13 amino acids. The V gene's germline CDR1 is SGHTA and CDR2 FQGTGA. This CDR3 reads CASSLGQLTEAFF. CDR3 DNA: TGTGCCAGCAGTCTAGGACAGCTCACTGAAGCTTTCTTT.

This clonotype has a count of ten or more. The CDR3 bases are TGTGCCAGCAGCTTCGGGCTAGCGGGCCAATCCTACGAGCAGTACTTC. Its translation is CASSFGLAGQSYEQYF. The J gene is TRBJ2-7, the V gene TRBV7-2; TRBD2 aligns across 8 bases. Losses at the gene ends were 3 bases for V and 1 base for J; bases not matched to a gene: 8. From germline, CDR1 is SGHTA and CDR2 FQGNSA. The CDR3 has 16 residues.